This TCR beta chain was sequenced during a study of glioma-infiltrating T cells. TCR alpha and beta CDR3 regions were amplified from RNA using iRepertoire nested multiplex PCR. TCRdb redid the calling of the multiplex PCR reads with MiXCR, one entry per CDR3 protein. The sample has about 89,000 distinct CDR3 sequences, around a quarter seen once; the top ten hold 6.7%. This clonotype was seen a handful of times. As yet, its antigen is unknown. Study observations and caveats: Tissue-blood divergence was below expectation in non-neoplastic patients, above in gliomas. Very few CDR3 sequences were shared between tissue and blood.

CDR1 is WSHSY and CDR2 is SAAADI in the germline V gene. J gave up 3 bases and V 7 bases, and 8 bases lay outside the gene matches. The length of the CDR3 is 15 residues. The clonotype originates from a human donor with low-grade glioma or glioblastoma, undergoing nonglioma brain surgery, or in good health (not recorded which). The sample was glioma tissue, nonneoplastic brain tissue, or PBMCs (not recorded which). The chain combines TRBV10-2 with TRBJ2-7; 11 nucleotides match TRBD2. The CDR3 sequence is CASKGGLAEDYEQYF. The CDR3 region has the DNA TGCGCCAGCAAAGGGGGACTAGCGGAAGACTACGAGCAGTACTTC.